Following are 31 T cell receptor beta chains from one sample sequenced in a study of T-cell memory formation after mild COVID-19. TCRdb re-analysed the 5' RACE reads in MiXCR, keeping a single row per CDR3 protein. Here the sample spans 550,000 to 700,000 distinct CDR3 sequences, around a sixth being singletons. Sequenced material: PBMCs or a T cell subset sorted from them (not recorded which). The receptors shown here come from an adult woman who had mild COVID-19 (a few samples of this study predate the infection). Cell type and time point are not known.

This clonotype has only a few counts. The V gene is TRBV12-3 or TRBV12-4, the J gene TRBJ2-2, with TRBD1 matching 8 bases. V lost 6 bases to trimming and J lost 5 bases; unmatched junction nucleotides: 8. The CDR3 has 15 amino acids. CDR3 coding DNA: TGTGCCAGCAGCCTGACAGGGGCGCTAACCGGGGAGCTGTTTTTT. It yields the protein CASSLTGALTGELFF.

The chain employs TRBV3-1 and TRBJ2-7; 9 bases match TRBD2. Germline assignment: CDR1 LGHDT and CDR2 YNNKEL (reference sequence). CDR3 length equals 14 residues. Germline trimming cut 3 bases from V and 5 bases from J; bases unmatched to any gene: 5. CDR3 region: CASSHSGGGDEQYF. The CDR3 region has the DNA TGTGCCAGCAGCCACAGTGGCGGGGGGGACGAGCAGTACTTC.

The chain links TRBV6-2 or TRBV6-3 to TRBJ1-1, with D perhaps TRBD1 (6 bases). The CDR3 contains 15 residues. Trimming shortened V by 5 bases and J by 1 base, and 14 bases separated the two germline ends. From germline, CDR1 is MNHEY and CDR2 SVGEGT. The CDR3 is CASSDGWTANTEAFF. In DNA form, the CDR3 reads TGTGCCAGCAGTGACGGATGGACAGCGAACACTGAAGCTTTCTTT.

This clonotype has more than one count but fewer than ten. The chain employs TRBV12-3 or TRBV12-4 and TRBJ1-1; TRBD1 aligns across 7 bases. CDR3 length: 17 residues. The V and J ends lost 4 bases and 5 bases, in that order; junction bases with no gene match: 16. The CDR3 here is CASSSNAAQGIGTEAFF. In DNA form, the CDR3 reads TGTGCCAGCAGTTCGAACGCGGCACAGGGGATTGGGACTGAAGCTTTCTTT.

The chain has TRBV2 and TRBJ1-5, with no clear D. Trimming cost V 7 bases and J 4 bases, with 11 bases left between them. Germline V CDR1 and CDR2: SNHLY, FYNNEI. CDR3 length equals 13 residues. The CDR3 nucleotides read TGTGCCAGCATGAAGGGAGGAAATCAGCCCCAGCATTTT. This encodes CASMKGGNQPQHF. The full variable domain, with the rest looked up from reference TRBV2 and TRBJ1-5, is EPEVTQTPSHQVTQMGQEVILRCVPISNHLYFYWYRQILGQKVEFLVSFYNNEISEKSEIFDDQFSVERPDGSNFTLKIRSTKLEDSAMYFCASMKGGNQPQHFGDGTRLSIL.

CDR3: CATSLSPGQGVAGYTF. The CDR3 nucleotides are TGTGCCACCAGTCTGTCGCCGGGACAGGGGGTAGCTGGCTACACCTTC. The V gene is TRBV24-1, the J gene TRBJ1-2, with 11 bases aligning to TRBD1. J was trimmed by 7 bases and V by 6 bases; bases with no gene match: 12. Germline V gene lookup returns CDR1 KGHDR and CDR2 SFDVKD. There are 16 residues in the CDR3.

The CDR3 DNA reads TGTGCCAGCACAAAAAGGGAGCGGGCTGAAGCTTTCTTT. Its translation: CASTKRERAEAFF. The chain joins TRBV12-3 or TRBV12-4 to TRBJ1-1; D not certain. Trimming shortened V by 7 bases and J by 6 bases, and 15 bases separated the two germline ends. There are 13 residues in the CDR3.

The rearrangement joins TRBV7-9 to TRBJ2-5, with D possibly being TRBD1 (5 bases). In germline, CDR1 is SEHNR, CDR2 FQNEAQ (reference sequence). There are 15 residues in the CDR3. Between the trimmed V and J ends, which lost 5 bases and 0 bases, there was a span of 13 bases. This CDR3 is CASSTRRQHQETQYF. Here the CDR3 DNA reads TGTGCCAGCAGCACTCGCCGACAGCACCAAGAGACCCAGTACTTC.

The V and J genes are TRBV21-1 and TRBJ1-5; the D call of TRBD1 is as the table states it, not checked on the DNA. TRBV21-1 is reported as a pseudogene. The CDR3 loop spans 18 amino acids. CDR3 region: CASSKVGRDRRSNQPQHF. CDR3 bases: TGTGCCAGCAGCAAAGTTGGGCGAGACAGAAGGAGCAATCAGCCCCAGCATTTT.

The chain links TRBV9 to TRBJ2-5; 8 positions match TRBD1. Germline lookup yields CDR1 SGDLS and CDR2 YYNGEE. The J segment lost 4 bases and the V segment lost 0 bases, leaving 5 bases of the junction unmatched. This CDR3 comprises 15 residues. The CDR3 reads CASSVDGQGGETQYF. CDR3 DNA sequence: TGTGCCAGCAGCGTAGATGGACAGGGTGGAGAGACCCAGTACTTC. The full variable domain, with the rest looked up from reference TRBV9 and TRBJ2-5, is DSGVTQTPKHLITATGQRVTLRCSPRSGDLSVYWYQQSLDQGLQFLIQYYNGEERAKGNILERFSAQQFPDLHSELNLSSLELGDSALYFCASSVDGQGGETQYFGPGTRLLVL.

Only a few counts were recorded for this clonotype. This chain connects TRBV7-8 to TRBJ2-1; 11 positions agree with TRBD1. The V segment lost 0 bases and the J segment 9 bases; nucleotides outside the gene matches: 10. The CDR3 sequence is 17 residues long. Germline V gene sequence: CDR1 SGHVS, CDR2 FQNEAQ. The chain's CDR3 is CASSLAYKDRGRGEQFF. Here the CDR3 DNA reads TGTGCCAGCAGCTTAGCATACAAGGACAGGGGGCGAGGTGAGCAGTTCTTC.

The CDR3 region has the DNA TGTGCCAGCAGCTTAGATCTGCGCGGGAGGTTGACCTACGAGCAGTACTTC. Amino acids: CASSLDLRGRLTYEQYF. J is TRBJ2-7 and V is TRBV11-3; 8 bases align to TRBD2. Germline trimming cut 0 bases from V and 2 bases from J; bases unmatched to any gene: 9. The V gene's germline CDR1 is SGHNT and CDR2 YENEEA. This CDR3 spans 17 amino acids.

This clonotype was seen a handful of times. The rearrangement links TRBV6-2 or TRBV6-3 to TRBJ2-3, with 7 positions matching TRBD2. V lost 6 bases, J lost 1 base, and 4 bases stayed unmatched. The CDR3 is 14 residues long. The germline CDR1 and CDR2 sequences are MNHEY and SVGEGT. CDR3 in DNA: TGTGCCAGCAGCTACGCGGGGGGCACAGATACGCAGTATTTT. Translated: CASSYAGGTDTQYF.

The rearrangement uses TRBV27 and TRBJ2-7; D remains unclear. Trimming removed 2 bases at V and 4 bases at J, with 12 bases between. The CDR3 extends over 14 amino acids. CDR1 MNHEY and CDR2 SMNVEV come from the germline V gene (reference sequence). The CDR3 sequence is CASSLGPPKYEQYF. The CDR3 coding sequence is TGTGCCAGCAGTTTAGGCCCCCCTAAATACGAGCAGTACTTC.

The table lists this clonotype with a few counts. The chain links TRBV7-2 to TRBJ2-5, with TRBD2 matching 12 bases. Trimming at V came to 3 bases and at J to 5 bases, leaving 4 bases not matched to a gene. The germline V gene encodes CDR1 SGHTA and CDR2 FQGNSA. The CDR3 is 15 amino acids. CDR3 region: CASSLTSGGLETQYF. The CDR3 DNA follows: TGTGCCAGCAGCTTGACTAGCGGGGGTCTTGAGACCCAGTACTTC.

This clonotype was seen a handful of times. V is TRBV27 and J is TRBJ2-7; 11 bases align to TRBD2. This CDR3 has 18 residues. V gave up 5 bases and J gave up 2 bases; unmatched junction bases: 14. Germline CDR1 and CDR2: MNHEY and SMNVEV (reference sequence). DNA for the CDR3: TGTGCCAGCAGTGGACTAGCGGGCGCTCCTGACCCACCCTACGAGCAGTACTTC. Its translation is CASSGLAGAPDPPYEQYF.

This clonotype was seen only once. The CDR3, as DNA: TGCGCCAGCAGCCCAGGGACTCGAGACTACAATGAGCAGTTCTTC. Translation: CASSPGTRDYNEQFF. The chain carries TRBV4-1 and TRBJ2-1; D is perhaps TRBD2 (6 bases). Trimming left V 4 bases short and J 3 bases short, with 13 bases between. CDR1 is MGHRA and CDR2 is YSYEKL in the germline V gene. CDR3 size: 15 residues.

The rearrangement uses TRBV5-1 and TRBJ1-1; unclear D gene. Germline values: CDR1 SGHRS, CDR2 YFSETQ. V gave up 0 bases and J gave up 3 bases, with 9 bases separating them. The CDR3 spans 14 residues. This chain's CDR3 is CASSLGYRDTEAFF. The CDR3 DNA reads as TGCGCCAGCAGCTTGGGGTACCGGGACACTGAAGCTTTCTTT.

This clonotype was picked up many times. The chain uses TRBV7-9 and TRBJ2-5; 7 bases fit TRBD1. Germline trimming cut 7 bases from V and 5 bases from J; bases unmatched to any gene: 10. This CDR3 comprises 14 residues. The V gene's germline CDR1 is SEHNR and CDR2 FQNEAQ (reference sequence). The CDR3 protein is CASIHRGPGETQYF. The DNA for the CDR3 is TGTGCCAGCATACACAGGGGTCCGGGTGAGACCCAGTACTTC. The variable domain in full, with the rest retrieved from reference TRBV7-9 and TRBJ2-5, is DTGVSQNPRHKITKRGQNVTFRCDPISEHNRLYWYRQTLGQGPEFLTYFQNEAQLEKSRLLSDRFSAERPKGSFSTLEIQRTEQGDSAMYLCASIHRGPGETQYFGPGTRLLVL.

The V and J genes are TRBV7-8 and TRBJ2-4; 7 positions agree with TRBD1. There are 16 residues in the CDR3. Germline CDR1 reads SGHVS; CDR2 reads FQNEAQ. Unmatched junction bases numbered 10, after V lost 5 bases and J lost 3 bases. The CDR3 is CASSADRDWGKNIQYF. The CDR3 region has the DNA TGTGCCAGCAGCGCAGACAGGGATTGGGGCAAAAACATTCAGTACTTC. The full variable domain, rest sourced from reference TRBV7-8 and TRBJ2-4, is GAGVSQSPRYKVAKRGQDVALRCDPISGHVSLFWYQQALGQGPEFLTYFQNEAQLDKSGLPSDRFFAERPEGSVSTLKIQRTQQEDSAVYLCASSADRDWGKNIQYFGAGTRLSVL.

This clonotype was seen repeatedly, ten times or more. The gene calls are TRBV5-1 and TRBJ1-3; D unclear. The germline V and J ends were trimmed by 5 bases and 0 bases, with 9 bases remaining between them. The germline gives CDR1 SGHRS, CDR2 YFSETQ. There are 14 residues in the CDR3. This CDR3 is CASSDGGSGNTIYF. CDR3 DNA: TGCGCCAGCAGTGATGGCGGCTCTGGAAACACCATATATTTT.

This clonotype was picked up a small number of times. The gene calls are TRBV25-1 and TRBJ2-1; 14 nucleotides align to TRBD2. This CDR3 is built from 22 residues. Looked up from germline, CDR1 is MGHDK and CDR2 is SYGVNS. Losses at the gene ends were 3 bases for V and 2 bases for J; bases not matched to a gene: 18. CDR3 in amino acids: CASSDWSSTSGRARGTYNEQFF. CDR3 bases: TGTGCCAGCAGTGATTGGTCCTCGACTAGCGGGAGGGCGCGGGGGACCTACAATGAGCAGTTCTTC.

J is TRBJ2-7 and V is TRBV10-3; 7 nucleotides align to TRBD1. The CDR3 extends over 15 amino acids. CDR1 ENHRY and CDR2 SYGVKD come from the germline V gene. With 5 bases clipped from V and 1 base from J, the junction kept 8 bases outside the gene matches. The CDR3 sequence is CAISKTGTASYEQYF. In DNA form, the CDR3 reads TGTGCCATCAGTAAAACCGGGACAGCGTCCTACGAGCAGTACTTC.

The genes are TRBV6-1 and TRBJ2-2, with 9 nucleotides matching TRBD1. CDR1 MNHNS and CDR2 SASEGT come from the germline V gene. The CDR3 loop spans 15 amino acids. The V gene end was trimmed by 6 bases and the J gene end by 3 bases; junction bases not matched to a gene: 5. This CDR3 is CASRGNRGHTGELFF. The CDR3 DNA reads as TGTGCCAGCAGGGGAAACAGGGGGCACACCGGGGAGCTGTTTTTT.

This clonotype was detected only a few times. This chain uses TRBV10-3 with TRBJ1-5; 9 nucleotides align to TRBD1. The germline V gene encodes CDR1 ENHRY and CDR2 SYGVKD. The V and J ends lost 6 bases and 1 base, in that order; junction bases with no gene match: 4. This CDR3 region has 15 residues. CDR3 nucleotide sequence: TGTGCCATCAGCGACGGGACAGGGAGCAATCAGCCCCAGCATTTT. Translating it yields CAISDGTGSNQPQHF.

The gene calls are TRBV6-5 and TRBJ1-1; perhaps TRBD1 as D (6 bases). Germline values: CDR1 MNHEY, CDR2 SVGAGI. This CDR3 has 16 residues. V was cut by 0 bases and J by 3 bases, with 14 bases left in between. The CDR3 nucleotides are TGTGCCAGCAGTTACTCTCCAGGGGTAAGGTACACTGAAGCTTTCTTT. It codes for CASSYSPGVRYTEAFF.

The chain couples TRBV12-3 or TRBV12-4 to TRBJ2-3, with 9 bases fitting TRBD2. CDR3 length equals 14 residues. V shed 6 bases and J 3 bases; nucleotides not matched to a gene: 4. The CDR3 DNA follows: TGTGCCAGCAGCCCCGGACTAGCGACAGATACGCAGTATTTT. It yields the protein CASSPGLATDTQYF.

The sample holds a few counts of this clonotype. The CDR3 region is CASSSGTGRDEAFF. DNA for the CDR3: TGTGCCAGCAGCTCAGGGACAGGGCGCGATGAAGCTTTCTTT. V gene TRBV5-5 combines with J gene TRBJ1-1, with 9 bases identical to TRBD1. Germline CDR1 is SGHKS and CDR2 is YYEKEE (reference sequence). The V and J ends lost 3 bases and 7 bases, in that order; junction bases with no gene match: 7. The CDR3 is made up of 14 amino acids.

This clonotype was observed many times. The gene calls are TRBV7-9 and TRBJ2-7; TRBD2 agrees at 9 bases. Germline V lookup: CDR1 SEHNR, CDR2 FQNEAQ (reference sequence). J lost 10 bases, V lost 5 bases, and 12 bases had no gene match. The CDR3 runs 14 residues. The chain's CDR3 is CASSHPRLAGIQYF. Here the CDR3 DNA reads TGTGCCAGCAGCCATCCCCGTCTAGCGGGAATACAGTACTTC.

This clonotype was recorded a few times. The chain is built from TRBV10-1 and TRBJ1-4; D is perhaps TRBD1 (6 bases). V dropped 10 bases and J dropped 0 bases, with 18 bases sitting between them. Germline CDR1 reads WNHNN; CDR2 reads SYGVQD (reference sequence). The CDR3 spans 16 residues. CDR3: CANRVRGASTNEKLFF. In nucleotides, the CDR3 is TGCGCCAACAGGGTTCGGGGGGCGTCAACTAATGAAAAACTGTTTTTT.

This clonotype was counted at least ten times. The chain couples TRBV4-1 to TRBJ1-5; maybe TRBD1 (5 bases). The germline V gene has CDR1 MGHRA and CDR2 YSYEKL. Trimming took 6 bases from V and 0 from J, leaving 9 bases between them. The CDR3 sequence is 14 residues long. The CDR3 protein is CASSPTDSNQPQHF. The CDR3 coding sequence is TGCGCCAGCAGTCCGACAGATAGCAATCAGCCCCAGCATTTT.